This passage covers 14 T cell receptor beta chains from one sample sequenced in a study of sequential checkpoint blockade in melanoma. Treatment noted: randomized to nivolumab then ipilimumab (arm A) or the reverse (arm B). Sequenced by immunoSEQ multiplex PCR; TCRdb stores in-frame clones only, minus some. The table shows about 12,000 clones, with about 80% occurring only once. The sample in question was CD8+ T cells sorted from blood (inferred from file names), obtained from a patient given nivolumab and ipilimumab in sequence. These receptors came from a human donor with melanoma.

The V call is TRBV7-8, the J call TRBJ2-1; TRBD1 agrees at 7 bases. The CDR3 runs 14 residues. CDR1 is SGHVS and CDR2 is FQNEAQ in the germline V gene. V lost 2 bases and J lost 6; bases outside the gene matches: 4. Here the CDR3 DNA reads TGTGCCAGCAGCTTATTACAGGGGCTCAATGAGCAGTTCTTC. Translating it yields CASSLLQGLNEQFF. The entire variable domain, with the rest obtained from reference TRBV7-8 and TRBJ2-1, is as follows: GAGVSQSPRYKVAKRGQDVALRCDPISGHVSLFWYQQALGQGPEFLTYFQNEAQLDKSGLPSDRFFAERPEGSVSTLKIQRTQQEDSAVYLCASSLLQGLNEQFFGPGTRLTVL.

The chain is built from TRBV4-1 and TRBJ1-1; 7 bases map to TRBD1. The junction had 9 bases not matched to a gene; V was cut back by 2 bases and J by 0 bases. In germline, CDR1 is MGHRA, CDR2 YSYEKL. The CDR3 totals 17 residues. The CDR3 sequence: CASSQTPTGSMNTEAFF. CDR3 DNA sequence: TGCGCCAGCAGCCAAACTCCGACAGGGTCCATGAACACTGAAGCTTTCTTT.

The rearrangement links TRBV6-5 to TRBJ2-7, with D maybe TRBD1 (6 bases). The CDR3 loop spans 13 amino acids. Germline V gene sequence: CDR1 MNHEY, CDR2 SVGAGI. V lost 5 bases to trimming and J lost 2 bases, with 10 bases between them. CDR3 in DNA: TGTGCCAGCAGTGAAGGACAGACCTACGAGCAGTACTTC. This sequence encodes CASSEGQTYEQYF.

The chain uses TRBV4-3 and TRBJ2-7; 9 bases are a match to TRBD2. The CDR3 totals 16 residues. CDR1 LGHNA and CDR2 YSLEER come from the germline V gene. With V trimmed by 0 bases and J by 4 bases, 7 bases remained unmatched. CDR3 in DNA: TGCGCCAGCAGCCAAGATCCTCTAGCGGGGTCATACGAGCAGTACTTC. It yields the protein CASSQDPLAGSYEQYF.

The chain is built from TRBV9 and TRBJ2-3; 7 bases are a match to TRBD2. V lost 2 bases and J lost 2; bases outside the gene matches: 8. The CDR3 is 16 amino acids. Germline V gene sequence: CDR1 SGDLS, CDR2 YYNGEE. The CDR3 loop is CASSVLSGDYTDTQYF. The CDR3 DNA follows: TGTGCCAGCAGCGTTCTCAGCGGGGACTACACAGATACGCAGTATTTT.

The CDR3 bases are TGTGCCAGCAGTGAGGGGGACAATGAGCAGTTCTTC. Residues: CASSEGDNEQFF. V usage is TRBV5-6 and J usage is TRBJ2-1; TRBD1 might be the D (6 bases). V was cut by 5 bases and J by 5 bases, with 8 bases left in between. Germline-derived CDR1 and CDR2 are SGHDT and YYEEEE. The CDR3 is 12 amino acids.

The chain is built from TRBV7-9 and TRBJ2-1; 10 positions match TRBD1. The CDR3 has 14 residues. Looked up from germline, CDR1 is SEHNR and CDR2 is FQNEAQ (reference sequence). J was trimmed by 10 bases and V by 3 bases; bases with no gene match: 6. The CDR3 DNA reads as TGTGCCAGCAGCTTCGGGACAGGGGTTAGGGAGCAGTTCTTC. Translation gives CASSFGTGVREQFF.

This clone was recorded once. The chain uses TRBV7-8 and TRBJ2-1; 11 bases match TRBD2. CDR1 SGHVS and CDR2 FQNEAQ come from the germline V gene. Trimming took 5 bases from V and 10 from J; bases not matched to a gene: 19. CDR3 length equals 18 residues. CDR3 sequence: CASSPFGTSGRLTLEQFF. The DNA of the CDR3 is TGTGCCAGCAGCCCGTTCGGGACTAGCGGCCGCTTAACATTGGAGCAGTTCTTC. The full variable domain, completed using reference TRBV7-8 and TRBJ2-1, is GAGVSQSPRYKVAKRGQDVALRCDPISGHVSLFWYQQALGQGPEFLTYFQNEAQLDKSGLPSDRFFAERPEGSVSTLKIQRTQQEDSAVYLCASSPFGTSGRLTLEQFFGPGTRLTVL.

J is TRBJ2-1 and V is TRBV6-6, with 8 bases identical to TRBD2. This CDR3 comprises 16 residues. CDR1 and CDR2 from the germline V gene are MNHNY and SVGAGI (reference sequence). The ends lost 6 bases at V and 0 bases at J; junction bases unmatched: 7. Written as DNA, the CDR3 is TGTGCCAGCAGCCTACAAGCGGGGGTCTCCTACAATGAGCAGTTCTTC. Its translation is CASSLQAGVSYNEQFF.

J is TRBJ2-2 and V is TRBV9; TRBD2 might be the D (5 bases). Germline V lookup: CDR1 SGDLS, CDR2 YYNGEE. CDR3 size: 16 residues. V was clipped by 3 bases and J by 6 bases, with 18 bases between them. The CDR3 region has the DNA TGTGCCAGCAGCGCGGACTTAGGAGGATCCTCCGGGGAGCTGTTTTTT. This translates into CASSADLGGSSGELFF.

This clone was seen a handful of times. The rearrangement uses TRBV6-6 and TRBJ1-5; the D gene is possibly TRBD1 (6 bases). Trimming shortened V by 7 bases and J by 5 bases, and 18 bases separated the two germline ends. This CDR3 comprises 15 residues. In germline, CDR1 is MNHNY, CDR2 SVGAGI (reference sequence). DNA for the CDR3: TGTGCCAGCACCGATACTACGCAGGGGTATCAGCCCCAGCATTTT. Its protein product is CASTDTTQGYQPQHF.

V and J are TRBV28 and TRBJ2-7; 10 bases fit TRBD1. V trimming: 6 bases; J trimming: 0 bases; junction bases outside the gene matches: 11. Germline CDR1 and CDR2: MDHEN and SYDVKM. The CDR3 consists of 17 residues. The CDR3 reads CASRRQGAFRSSYEQYF. The CDR3 DNA sequence: TGTGCCAGCAGGAGACAGGGGGCATTTAGGAGCTCCTACGAGCAGTACTTC.

This chain links TRBV7-9 with TRBJ2-5; 9 positions agree with TRBD2. The tail of the sequence fits TRBJ2-7 better, so the J call may be wrong. Germline V gene data show CDR1 as SEHNR and CDR2 as FQNEAQ (reference sequence). This CDR3 comprises 17 residues. Written as DNA, the CDR3 is TGTGCCAGCAGCTTAGCCCACCTAGCGGGGAGGCAATACGAGCAGTACTTC. As protein: CASSLAHLAGRQYEQYF.

The J gene is TRBJ1-5, the V gene TRBV7-9; D uncertain. Trimming shortened V by 5 bases and J by 0 bases, and 8 bases separated the two germline ends. Germline V gives CDR1 SEHNR, CDR2 FQNEAQ (reference sequence). This CDR3 comprises 14 residues. CDR3 in amino acids: CASSAGGSNQPQHF. The CDR3 nucleotides read TGTGCCAGCAGCGCCGGCGGTAGCAATCAGCCCCAGCATTTT. The variable domain in full, completed from reference TRBV7-9 and TRBJ1-5, reads DTGVSQNPRHKITKRGQNVTFRCDPISEHNRLYWYRQTLGQGPEFLTYFQNEAQLEKSRLLSDRFSAERPKGSFSTLEIQRTEQGDSAMYLCASSAGGSNQPQHFGDGTRLSIL.